This T cell receptor (beta chain) was recorded in a study of blood T cell repertoires in COVID-19. This clone showed up just a few times. CDR3 length: 17 amino acids. The ends lost 6 bases at V and 4 bases at J; junction bases unmatched: 9. CDR1 and CDR2 (germline): SGDLS, YYNGEE. Per the study methods: Estimation of nucleated cell counts relied on the amplification of reference gene primers. Libraries were prepared by immunoSEQ multiplex PCR; TCRdb keeps only in-frame clonotypes and omits some of them. The V and J calls and clone size were taken over from that table, and D and trimming were inferred from the DNA. The sample contains about 110,000 clones, 69% of which appear only once.

The source is a man at least 80 years old with acute or convalescent COVID-19. The J gene is TRBJ2-2, the V gene TRBV9, with 13 positions matching TRBD2. Source material: peripheral blood. Here the CDR3 DNA reads TGTGCCAGCACCCCGGGACTAGCGGGATCTATCACCGGGGAGCTGTTTTTT. Its protein product is CASTPGLAGSITGELFF.